This T cell receptor (beta chain) originates from a study of T cell changes during pregnancy in multiple sclerosis. A single count supports this clone. Germline is not matched at one junction end, which may reflect a read error. Only in-frame clones appear in the TCRdb table, and some are missing; sequencing was by immunoSEQ multiplex PCR. This sample has roughly 97,000 clones; 75% to 95% occur once, and the top ten carry just over 0.75%. The CDR3 has 16 residues. The germline V gene has CDR1 SSHAT and CDR2 FNYEAQ (reference sequence). This TCR derives from a female donor in good health, enrolled as a control in a pregnancy study. The chain combines TRBV7-7 with TRBJ2-5, with a tentative D call TRBD1 (6 bases). This material consisted of peripheral blood, taken in the second trimester of pregnancy. The CDR3 here is CASSSWSQGPKETQYF. CDR3 sequence (DNA): TGTGCTAGCAGCTCGTGGTCTCAGGGGCCAAAAGAGACCCAGTACTTC.